This TCR beta chain was recovered during a study of CD8 T cells in Susac syndrome. After extraction with the RNeasy kit, roughly 0.45 to 1 ug of the RNA was reverse transcribed using random hexamers. TCRdb re-called the immunoSEQ multiplex PCR reads with MiXCR, one entry per CDR3 protein. This sample has just over 300,000 distinct CDR3 sequences, with about 91% found just once. The CDR3 loop spans 14 amino acids. The V gene's germline CDR1 is LNHDA and CDR2 SQIVND (reference sequence). Trimming took off 3 bases at V and 3 bases at J, with 11 bases between the two ends. Treatment-naive patients with stable or active relapsing-remitting disease served as multiple sclerosis controls.

The material sequenced was CD4+ T cells from PBMCs. V and J are TRBV19 and TRBJ1-2; no reliable D call. This sequence originates from a human donor with multiple sclerosis. This chain's CDR3 is CASSIWFQDYGYTF. DNA for the CDR3: TGTGCCAGTAGTATCTGGTTTCAGGACTATGGCTACACCTTC.